These T cell receptor beta chains were read from a single sample in a study of blood T cell repertoires in COVID-19. Generated by immunoSEQ multiplex PCR, the TCRdb table keeps only in-frame clones and is missing some. The sample has 130,000 or so clones; approximately 83% are singletons. The material sequenced was peripheral blood. These receptor sequences come from a human donor in a cohort sampled during active COVID-19. CDR3s include the opening cysteine and the closing phenylalanine or tryptophan. The order of the fields is D gene, clone size, J gene, V gene, CDR3 protein, CDR3 DNA. A D gene is named only where the DNA matches it firmly. A row's size may be missing; if present it is once, few, many or a size class.

>TRBD2|NA|TRBJ2-1|TRBV29-1
CSVLTSGRVHEFF
TGCAGCGTTCTGACTAGCGGGAGGGTTCATGAGTTCTTC
>TRBD1|NA|TRBJ1-3|TRBV27
CARKPGQDLPSSGNTIYF
TGTGCCAGGAAACCGGGACAGGACCTCCCTAGCTCTGGAAACACCATATATTTT
>TRBD1|NA|TRBJ2-5|TRBV29-1
CSVNPQGAETQYF
TGCAGCGTTAATCCACAGGGGGCAGAGACCCAGTACTTC
>TRBD2|NA|TRBJ2-5|TRBV9
CASSLAGGPSWETQYF
TGTGCCAGCAGCCTAGCGGGAGGGCCAAGTTGGGAGACCCAGTACTTC
>NA|NA|TRBJ2-3|TRBV5-1
CASSRDFTDTQYF
TGCGCCAGCAGCCGGGACTTCACAGATACGCAGTATTTT
>TRBD2|NA|TRBJ2-7|TRBV11-3
CASSSGTSAIGEQYF
TGTGCCAGCAGTTCCGGGACTAGCGCCATAGGAGAGCAGTACTTC
>TRBD2|NA|TRBJ2-1|TRBV30
CAWSLAGSYNEQFF
TGTGCCTGGAGTCTAGCGGGGTCCTACAATGAGCAGTTCTTC
>NA|NA|TRBJ1-4|TRBV9
CASSVAAGSWLVTNEKLFF
TGTGCCAGCAGCGTAGCGGCAGGGTCGTGGTTGGTAACTAATGAAAAACTGTTTTTT
>NA|NA|TRBJ2-1|TRBV5-3
CARSLAALIRRWQFF
TGTGCCAGAAGCTTGGCTGCTCTTATACGGAGATGGCAGTTCTTC
>TRBD1|NA|TRBJ1-1|TRBV2
CASSRDRGAQNTEAFF
TGTGCCAGCAGTCGGGACAGGGGAGCCCAGAACACTGAAGCTTTCTTT
>TRBD2|NA|TRBJ2-3|TRBV7-2
CASSLALTSGYPDTQYF
TGTGCCAGCAGCTTAGCGCTGACTAGCGGCTACCCGGATACGCAGTATTTT
>TRBD1|NA|TRBJ2-5|TRBV19
CASSIKEKGAQETQYF
TGTGCCAGTAGTATAAAGGAAAAGGGGGCCCAAGAGACCCAGTACTTC
>NA|NA|TRBJ2-2|TRBV19
CASMVAGELFF
TGTGCCAGTATGGTAGCCGGGGAGCTGTTTTTT
>NA|NA|TRBJ2-1|TRBV13
CASSLDRVSYNEQFF
TGTGCCAGCAGCTTAGATCGCGTAAGCTACAATGAGCAGTTCTTC
>NA|NA|TRBJ1-3|TRBV7-9
CASSLGSGNTIYF
TGTGCCAGCAGCTTGGGTAGCGGAAACACCATATATTTT
>NA|once|TRBJ1-2|TRBV2
CASSDSSRGVKEYGYTF
TGTGCCAGCAGTGACTCCAGCCGGGGGGTAAAAGAGTATGGCTACACCTTC
>NA|NA|TRBJ2-5|TRBV5-5
CASTVRQGGETQYF
TGTGCCAGCACAGTACGACAGGGAGGTGAGACCCAGTACTTC
>TRBD1|NA|TRBJ2-1|TRBV6-5
CASSPQGTHNEQFF
TGTGCCAGCAGTCCACAGGGGACACACAATGAGCAGTTCTTC
>NA|NA|TRBJ1-2|TRBV27
CASSLSGTYGYTF
TGTGCCAGCAGTTTATCGGGCACCTATGGCTACACCTTC
>TRBD1|NA|TRBJ1-2|TRBV19
CASKKGALNYGYTF
TGTGCCAGCAAAAAGGGGGCTCTTAACTATGGCTACACCTTC
>NA|NA|TRBJ2-1|TRBV7-3
CASSLDWFGNEQFF
TGTGCCAGCAGCCTGGACTGGTTCGGGAATGAGCAGTTCTTC
>NA|NA|TRBJ2-3|TRBV7-2
CASLPGLAADTQYF
TGTGCCAGCTTGCCTGGTCTAGCCGCAGATACGCAGTATTTT
>TRBD2|NA|TRBJ2-1|TRBV11-3
CAGLREREEVDEQFF
TGTGCCGGCCTTCGAGAGCGGGAGGAGGTAGATGAGCAGTTCTTC
>NA|NA|TRBJ1-2|TRBV2
CASSEGLGLGYTF
TGTGCCAGCAGTGAGGGACTGGGCTTAGGCTACACCTTC
>NA|NA|TRBJ1-1|TRBV25-1
CASSELGGDITEAFF
TGTGCCAGCAGTGAATTGGGAGGGGATATCACTGAAGCTTTCTTT
>NA|NA|TRBJ1-2|TRBV6-5
CASTPGGALRGYTF
TGTGCCAGCACCCCGGGGGGGGCGCTTCGTGGCTACACCTTC
>TRBD1|few|TRBJ1-2|TRBV19
CASSHPPANRGRGYGYGYTF
TGTGCCAGTAGCCATCCTCCGGCGAACAGGGGGCGAGGTTACGGCTATGGCTACACCTTC
>NA|NA|TRBJ2-3|TRBV28
CASSFLTGSTDTQYF
TGTGCCAGCAGTTTTCTAACAGGATCGACGGATACGCAGTATTTT
>NA|NA|TRBJ2-7|TRBV7-9
CASSLVPEGGSEQYF
TGTGCCAGCAGCTTAGTACCGGAGGGTGGTAGCGAGCAGTACTTC
>NA|NA|TRBJ1-1|TRBV28
CASSYSQGNTEAFF
TGTGCCAGCAGTTATAGTCAGGGAAACACTGAAGCTTTCTTT
>NA|once|TRBJ2-3|TRBV6-2/TRBV6-3
CASSYTTGSGTDTQYF
TGTGCCAGCAGTTACACCACAGGGTCCGGCACAGATACGCAGTATTTT
>TRBD1|NA|TRBJ2-7|TRBV20-1
CSAIDTGQGRYEQYF
TGCAGTGCTATTGACACGGGACAGGGGAGGTACGAGCAGTACTTC
>TRBD1|NA|TRBJ1-1|TRBV4-2
CASSQVGTGGTEAFF
TGTGCCAGCAGCCAAGTTGGGACAGGCGGCACTGAAGCTTTCTTT
>TRBD2|few|TRBJ2-1|TRBV3-1/TRBV3-2
CASSQPRTSGSNEQFF
TGTGCCAGCAGCCAACCCAGGACTAGCGGGAGCAATGAGCAGTTCTTC
>TRBD1|NA|TRBJ1-6|TRBV2
CASQGAQSSPLHF
TGTGCCAGCCAGGGGGCGCAAAGTTCACCCCTCCACTTT
>TRBD2|NA|TRBJ2-7|TRBV7-3
CASSLNSGSIDEQYF
TGTGCCAGCAGCTTAAATAGCGGGAGTATCGACGAGCAGTACTTC
>NA|NA|TRBJ1-6|TRBV5-4
CASSLGPGDSPLHF
TGTGCCAGCAGCTTGGGGCCGGGGGATTCACCCCTCCACTTT
>TRBD1|NA|TRBJ2-5|TRBV5-1
CASSWTYYGQGQETQYF
TGCGCCAGCAGCTGGACCTACTACGGACAGGGGCAAGAGACCCAGTACTTC
>NA|NA|TRBJ2-1|TRBV7-9
CASSRSPGNEQFF
TGTGCCAGCAGCCGGAGCCCGGGGAATGAGCAGTTCTTC
>TRBD1|NA|TRBJ1-6|TRBV5-1
CASSLFQGASPLHF
TGCGCCAGCAGCCTGTTTCAGGGGGCCTCACCCCTCCACTTT
>TRBD2|NA|TRBJ2-7|TRBV4-1
CASSQGRRPVAGNYEQYF
TGCGCCAGCAGCCAAGGGAGGCGGCCGGTAGCGGGCAATTACGAGCAGTACTTC
>TRBD2|NA|TRBJ2-7|TRBV18
CASSPPSGGSTYEQYF
TGTGCCAGCTCACCACCCTCCGGGGGGTCGACCTACGAGCAGTACTTC
>TRBD1|once|TRBJ2-5|TRBV3-1/TRBV3-2
CASSVRQGVETQYF
TGTGCCAGCAGCGTTCGACAGGGGGTGGAGACCCAGTACTTC
>NA|few|TRBJ2-5|TRBV9
CASSVEAGELETQYF
TGTGCCAGCAGCGTAGAAGCAGGGGAGTTGGAGACCCAGTACTTC
>TRBD1|NA|TRBJ2-4|TRBV7-9
CASSLHGTGINIQYF
TGTGCCAGCAGCTTACATGGGACAGGGATAAACATTCAGTACTTC